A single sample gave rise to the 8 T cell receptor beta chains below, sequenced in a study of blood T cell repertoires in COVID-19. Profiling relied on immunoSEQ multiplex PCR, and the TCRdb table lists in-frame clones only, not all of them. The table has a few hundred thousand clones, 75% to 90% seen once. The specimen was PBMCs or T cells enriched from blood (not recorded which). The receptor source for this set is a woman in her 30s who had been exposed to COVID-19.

The CDR3 here is CAWTGGLWHYGYTF. CDR3 nucleotide sequence: TGTGCCTGGACCGGAGGGCTATGGCACTATGGCTACACCTTC. The chain uses TRBV30 and TRBJ1-2; no clear D gene. This CDR3 is built from 14 residues. Between the trimmed V and J ends, which lost 4 bases and 3 bases, there was a span of 15 bases. Per the germline V gene, CDR1 is GTSNPN and CDR2 is SVGIG (reference sequence).

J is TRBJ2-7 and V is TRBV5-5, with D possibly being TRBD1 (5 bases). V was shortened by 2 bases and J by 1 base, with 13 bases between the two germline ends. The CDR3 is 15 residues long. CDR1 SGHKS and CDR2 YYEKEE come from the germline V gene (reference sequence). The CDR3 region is CASSFQQENSYEQYF. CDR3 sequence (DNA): TGTGCCAGCAGCTTTCAACAGGAAAATTCCTACGAGCAGTACTTC.

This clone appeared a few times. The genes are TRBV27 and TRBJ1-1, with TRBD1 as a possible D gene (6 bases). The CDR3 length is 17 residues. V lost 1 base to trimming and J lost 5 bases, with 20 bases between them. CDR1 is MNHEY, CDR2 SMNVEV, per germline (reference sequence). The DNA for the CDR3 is TGTGCCAGCAGTTTATTTTCTACAGGGAAGGGGAGTACTGAAGCTTTCTTT. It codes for CASSLFSTGKGSTEAFF.

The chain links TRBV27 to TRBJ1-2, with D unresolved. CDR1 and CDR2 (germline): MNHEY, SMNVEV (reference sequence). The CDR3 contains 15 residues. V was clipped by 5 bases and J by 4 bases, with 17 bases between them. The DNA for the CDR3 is TGTGCCAGCAGTCCCTCAGAGGGCTGGGGCTATGGCTACACCTTC. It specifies CASSPSEGWGYGYTF.

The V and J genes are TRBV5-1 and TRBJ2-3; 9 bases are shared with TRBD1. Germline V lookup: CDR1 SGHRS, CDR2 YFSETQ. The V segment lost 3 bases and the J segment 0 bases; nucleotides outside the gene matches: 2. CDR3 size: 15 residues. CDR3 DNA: TGCGCCAGCAGCTCTACAGGGGGCAGCACAGATACGCAGTATTTT. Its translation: CASSSTGGSTDTQYF.

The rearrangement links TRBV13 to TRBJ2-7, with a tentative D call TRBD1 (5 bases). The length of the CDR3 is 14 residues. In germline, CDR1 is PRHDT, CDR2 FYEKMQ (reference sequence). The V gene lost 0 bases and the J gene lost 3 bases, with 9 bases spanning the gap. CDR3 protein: CASSLGRVNYEQYF. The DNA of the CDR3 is TGTGCCAGCAGCTTAGGCAGGGTAAACTACGAGCAGTACTTC.

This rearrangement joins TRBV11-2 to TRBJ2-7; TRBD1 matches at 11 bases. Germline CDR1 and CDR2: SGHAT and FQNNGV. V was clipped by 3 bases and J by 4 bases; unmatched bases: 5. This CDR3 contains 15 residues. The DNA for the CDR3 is TGTGCCAGCAGCTTTTGGACAGGGGGCAATTACGAGCAGTACTTC. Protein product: CASSFWTGGNYEQYF. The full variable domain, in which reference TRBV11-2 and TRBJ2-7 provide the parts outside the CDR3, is EAGVAQSPRYKIIEKRQSVAFWCNPISGHATLYWYQQILGQGPKLLIQFQNNGVVDDSQLPKDRFSAERLKGVDSTLKIQPAKLEDSAVYLCASSFWTGGNYEQYFGPGTRLTVT.

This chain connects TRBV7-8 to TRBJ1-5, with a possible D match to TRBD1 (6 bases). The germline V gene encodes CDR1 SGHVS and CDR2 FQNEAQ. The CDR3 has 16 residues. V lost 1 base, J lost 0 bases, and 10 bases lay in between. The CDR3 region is CASSLGTVNSNQPQHF. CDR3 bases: TGTGCCAGCAGCTTAGGGACAGTCAATAGCAATCAGCCCCAGCATTTT.